Each of the 12 T cell receptor beta chains below was sequenced from the same sample in a study of blood T cell repertoires in COVID-19. Sequencing was performed with immunoSEQ multiplex PCR; in TCRdb, only in-frame clones are kept and a portion is missing. Among under 250,000 clones listed, around 90% were seen once. The specimen was peripheral blood. The source of these receptors is a man in his thirties or forties with COVID-19, enrolled during active disease.

V gene TRBV13 combines with J gene TRBJ2-3; D unclear. The V gene lost 2 bases and the J gene lost 2 bases, with 5 bases spanning the gap. The CDR3 runs to 13 residues. The germline V gene encodes CDR1 PRHDT and CDR2 FYEKMQ (reference sequence). DNA of the CDR3: TGTGCCAGCAGCTTACTAGACACAGATACGCAGTATTTT. It codes for CASSLLDTDTQYF.

V is TRBV30 and J is TRBJ1-2, with 8 positions matching TRBD1. Germline values: CDR1 GTSNPN, CDR2 SVGIG (reference sequence). This CDR3 is built from 11 residues. V lost 3 bases, J lost 12 bases, and 6 bases stayed unmatched. The chain's CDR3 is CAWSATGAHTF. The CDR3 DNA is TGTGCCTGGAGCGCGACAGGGGCACACACCTTC.

The V call is TRBV11-2, the J call TRBJ2-1, with D perhaps TRBD1 (5 bases). V was clipped by 2 bases and J by 7 bases, with 6 bases between them. This CDR3 is 12 amino acids long. Germline lookup yields CDR1 SGHAT and CDR2 FQNNGV. The CDR3: CASSLQGNEQFF. The CDR3 DNA is TGTGCCAGCAGCTTACAGGGTAATGAGCAGTTCTTC. Drawing the rest from reference TRBV11-2 and TRBJ2-1, the complete variable domain is EAGVAQSPRYKIIEKRQSVAFWCNPISGHATLYWYQQILGQGPKLLIQFQNNGVVDDSQLPKDRFSAERLKGVDSTLKIQPAKLEDSAVYLCASSLQGNEQFFGPGTRLTVL.

This clone has only a few counts. The genes are TRBV20-1 and TRBJ1-4; D unresolved. In germline, CDR1 is DFQATT, CDR2 SNEGSKA (reference sequence). This CDR3 contains 12 residues. Trimming cost V 3 bases and J 8 bases, with 10 bases left between them. The CDR3 DNA is TGCAGTGCTAGTCCCGGGAACGAAAAACTGTTTTTT. Protein sequence: CSASPGNEKLFF.

This chain uses TRBV6-4 with TRBJ1-2; TRBD1 is a possible D gene (5 bases). Between the trimmed V and J ends, which lost 0 bases and 5 bases, there was a span of 7 bases. Germline assignment: CDR1 MRHNA and CDR2 SNTAGT. The CDR3 contains 13 residues. The CDR3 spells CASSDSGRYGYTF. As DNA, the CDR3 is TGTGCCAGCAGTGACTCGGGGCGGTATGGCTACACCTTC.

This chain joins TRBV5-1 and TRBJ1-2, with D possibly being TRBD1 (6 bases). The length of the CDR3 is 15 residues. The V end was cut by 0 bases, the J end by 4 bases, with 13 bases between. Germline CDR1 reads SGHRS; CDR2 reads YFSETQ. This CDR3 reads CASSLALGQGYGYTF. CDR3 nucleotides: TGCGCCAGCAGCTTGGCCCTGGGACAAGGCTATGGCTACACCTTC.

The rearrangement uses TRBV4-1 and TRBJ2-5; D might be TRBD1 (6 bases). The CDR3 has 15 residues. V was pared by 0 bases and J by 3 bases, with 11 bases between. Germline V gives CDR1 MGHRA, CDR2 YSYEKL. Here the CDR3 DNA reads TGCGCCAGCAGCCAAGATTACAGGGACGAAGAGACCCAGTACTTC. It specifies CASSQDYRDEETQYF.

This sequence joins TRBV10-3 and TRBJ1-2; the match to TRBD1 covers 12 bases. Losses at the gene ends were 5 bases for V and 6 bases for J; bases not matched to a gene: 10. The CDR3 consists of 16 residues. CDR1 ENHRY and CDR2 SYGVKD come from the germline V gene. CDR3 in DNA: TGTGCCATCAGTAACGCCCGGGACAGGGGGCGGGATGGCTACACCTTC. As protein: CAISNARDRGRDGYTF.

This sequence joins TRBV6-2 or TRBV6-3 and TRBJ2-3, with D possibly TRBD2 on 6 matching bases. Germline V CDR1 and CDR2: MNHEY, SVGEGT. Trimming removed 2 bases at V and 0 bases at J, with 12 bases between. The CDR3 sequence is 16 residues long. CDR3 amino acids: CASSYRTGESTDTQYF. The CDR3 nucleotides read TGTGCCAGCAGTTACCGTACGGGGGAGAGCACAGATACGCAGTATTTT.

This clone has only one observation. The V call is TRBV7-9, the J call TRBJ1-1; D call uncertain. The V gene lost 5 bases and the J gene lost 5 bases, with 9 bases spanning the gap. CDR1 and CDR2 (germline): SEHNR, FQNEAQ (reference sequence). CDR3 size: 12 residues. CDR3 loop: CASSESRTEAFF. CDR3 sequence (DNA): TGTGCCAGCAGCGAATCGAGGACTGAAGCTTTCTTT.

The rearrangement links TRBV19 to TRBJ2-3; D perhaps matches TRBD1 (5 bases). Trimming removed 1 base from V and 6 bases from J, with 17 bases in between. The CDR3 length is 16 residues. Germline V gene data show CDR1 as LNHDA and CDR2 as SQIVND (reference sequence). CDR3 bases: TGTGCCAGTAGTATAGGCGCCCCCCAGGGATTCGATACGCAGTATTTT. This translates into CASSIGAPQGFDTQYF.

This chain links TRBV6-5 with TRBJ2-2, with TRBD1 as a possible D gene (6 bases). In germline, CDR1 is MNHEY, CDR2 SVGAGI. The CDR3 is 16 residues long. V lost 2 bases and J lost 2, with 12 bases in between. CDR3 protein: CASSYGRTVNTGELFF. The CDR3 DNA is TGTGCCAGCAGTTACGGTCGGACAGTAAACACCGGGGAGCTGTTTTTT.